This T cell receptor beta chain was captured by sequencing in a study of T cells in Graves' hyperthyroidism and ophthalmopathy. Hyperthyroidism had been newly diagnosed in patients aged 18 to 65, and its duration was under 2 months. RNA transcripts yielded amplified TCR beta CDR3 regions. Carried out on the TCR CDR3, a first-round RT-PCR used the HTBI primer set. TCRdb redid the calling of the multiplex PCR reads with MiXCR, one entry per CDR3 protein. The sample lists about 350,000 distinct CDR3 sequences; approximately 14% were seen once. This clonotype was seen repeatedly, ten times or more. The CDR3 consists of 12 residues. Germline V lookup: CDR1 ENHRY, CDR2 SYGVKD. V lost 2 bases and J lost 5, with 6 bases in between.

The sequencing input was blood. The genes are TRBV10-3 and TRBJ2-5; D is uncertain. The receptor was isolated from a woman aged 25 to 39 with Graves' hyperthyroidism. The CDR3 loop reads CAISEPQETQYF. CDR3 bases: TGTGCCATCAGTGAGCCCCAGGAGACCCAGTACTTC.